One and the same sample provided the 2 T cell receptor beta chains below, sequenced in a study of blood T cell repertoires in COVID-19. Only in-frame clones appear in the TCRdb table, and some are missing; sequencing was by immunoSEQ multiplex PCR. The repertoire holds about 18,000 clones, with 91% as singletons. The sample comprised peripheral blood. The receptors stem from a human donor in a cohort sampled during active COVID-19.

This clone was picked up a small number of times. This chain links TRBV3-1 (or the pseudogene TRBV3-2) with TRBJ2-2, with a tentative D call TRBD1 (6 bases). Germline CDR1 and CDR2: LGHDT and YNNKEL (reference sequence). V lost 4 bases, J lost 7 bases, and 10 bases lay in between. CDR3 size: 13 residues. The CDR3 is CASSPQGYGELFF. The CDR3 nucleotides are TGTGCCAGCAGCCCACAGGGTTACGGGGAGCTGTTTTTT.

This clone was seen only once. The chain combines TRBV2 with TRBJ2-3; possible D gene TRBD2, 5 bases. This CDR3 is 18 amino acids long. Germline V gene data show CDR1 as SNHLY and CDR2 as FYNNEI. V shed 0 bases and J shed 0 bases, with 16 bases lying between them. Written as DNA, the CDR3 is TGTGCCAGCAGTGAAGCGCGTCAAGCGGCGATTAGCACAGATACGCAGTATTTT. This sequence encodes CASSEARQAAISTDTQYF.